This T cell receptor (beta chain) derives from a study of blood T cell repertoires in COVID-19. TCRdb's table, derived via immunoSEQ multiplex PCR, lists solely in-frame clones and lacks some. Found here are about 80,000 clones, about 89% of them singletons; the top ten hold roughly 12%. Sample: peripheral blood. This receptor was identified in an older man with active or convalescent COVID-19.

This chain's CDR3 is CASSRTGSGGGFNEQFF. CDR3 sequence (DNA): TGCGCCAGCAGCCGGACGGGATCTGGCGGGGGGTTCAATGAGCAGTTCTTC. The chain employs TRBV4-1 and TRBJ2-1; 8 bases fit TRBD2. The CDR3 extends over 17 amino acids. V was pared by 4 bases and J by 6 bases, with 14 bases of the junction left unmatched. Germline V lookup: CDR1 MGHRA, CDR2 YSYEKL.